Given below is one T cell receptor (beta chain) in context. Building of the TCR beta libraries involved iRepertoire HTBI primers and Arm-PCR of CDR3 regions. One entry per CDR3 protein results from TCRdb running MiXCR on the multiplex PCR reads. The data contain 400,000 to 450,000 distinct CDR3 sequences, 23% of them singletons. The time point: persistent/refractory GD, antithyroid drugs over 5 years with positive TRAb. From PBMCs, RNA was extracted and then used to make the TCR library. The CDR3 runs to 15 residues. CDR1 is MNHEY and CDR2 is SVGAGI in the germline V gene. Trimming cost V 2 bases and J 2 bases, with 13 bases left between them. This record comes from a study of regulatory T cells in long-lasting Graves disease.

This material consisted of peripheral blood mononuclear cells (PBMCs), taken when the disease was refractory, from a patient treated with antithyroid drugs. The J gene is TRBJ2-7, the V gene TRBV6-5; D gene ambiguous. The sequence was collected from a female donor with Graves disease. The CDR3 sequence is CASSYIGIRTYEQYF. In DNA, the CDR3 is TGTGCCAGCAGTTACATAGGGATTAGGACCTACGAGCAGTACTTC.